The 20 T cell receptor beta chains in this list originate from one sample, sequenced in a study of shared clonotypes between healthy human individuals. Sequenced by immunoSEQ multiplex PCR; TCRdb stores in-frame clones only, minus some. The data contain a few hundred thousand clones, around 79% of them seen just once; the ten biggest clones take up more than 10%. Input material: PBMCs. Receptors originate from a woman between 40 and 55 years old in good health. Some clones in this sample may be carry-over from other donors' samples.

This rearrangement joins TRBV13 to TRBJ2-1; D remains ambiguous. The CDR3 sequence is 14 residues long. Per the germline V gene, CDR1 is PRHDT and CDR2 is FYEKMQ (reference sequence). Trimming stripped 3 bases from V and 4 bases from J, with 10 bases between. CDR3 DNA: TGTGCCAGCAGCTTGAATCTACTATACAATGAGCAGTTCTTC. Protein sequence: CASSLNLLYNEQFF.

A word on this clone: Only one base separates this from a far larger clonotype, so it likely reflects a read error. The genes are TRBV4-3 and TRBJ2-3; 8 bases agree with TRBD2. Per the germline V gene, CDR1 is LGHNA and CDR2 is YSLEER. The CDR3 contains 16 residues. The CDR3 reads CASSQDRGLGADTRYF. Written as DNA, the CDR3 is TGCGCCAGCAGCCAAGATAGGGGACTAGGCGCAGATACGCGGTATTTT.

This clone has only a few counts. The chain recombines TRBV30 with TRBJ1-5; D unclear. The V and J ends lost 4 bases and 4 bases respectively, with 8 bases between them. CDR3 length: 12 residues. Germline V gene data show CDR1 as GTSNPN and CDR2 as SVGIG (reference sequence). The chain's CDR3 is CAWTKWNQPQHF. The CDR3 DNA sequence: TGTGCCTGGACGAAGTGGAATCAGCCCCAGCATTTT.

The rearrangement joins TRBV5-1 to TRBJ2-5, with 11 bases aligning to TRBD2. Unmatched junction bases numbered 8, after V lost 4 bases and J lost 3 bases. The CDR3 sequence is 16 residues long. Germline values: CDR1 SGHRS, CDR2 YFSETQ. CDR3 DNA: TGCGCCAGCAGCGTGGAAGGGACTAGCGGAGAAGAGACCCAGTACTTC. Encoded protein: CASSVEGTSGEETQYF.

This clone was seen just once. The chain combines TRBV11-3 with TRBJ2-5, with unresolved D. With 1 base removed from V and 3 bases from J, the gap between germline ends came to 12 bases. The CDR3 has 15 residues. Germline CDR1 reads SGHNT; CDR2 reads YENEEA. The CDR3: CASSLGARHEETQYF. CDR3 bases: TGTGCCAGCAGCTTAGGGGCTAGGCATGAAGAGACCCAGTACTTC.

The chain carries TRBV11-2 and TRBJ2-7; D may be TRBD2 (7 bases). Germline V gene lookup returns CDR1 SGHAT and CDR2 FQNNGV. The CDR3 totals 17 residues. V shed 4 bases and J shed 4 bases, with 23 bases lying between them. CDR3 coding DNA: TGTGCCAGCAGCTACGCAGGGGACTGGGACTACCCGTACGAGCAGTACTTC. Translating gives CASSYAGDWDYPYEQYF.

This clone was detected once. The chain recombines TRBV7-8 with TRBJ2-7; D is possibly TRBD2 (6 bases). This CDR3 has 16 residues. The V gene lost 0 bases and the J gene lost 0 bases, with 12 bases spanning the gap. The germline gives CDR1 SGHVS, CDR2 FQNEAQ. The CDR3 protein is CASSLATRGNSYEQYF. In nucleotides, the CDR3 is TGTGCCAGCAGCTTAGCGACTAGGGGAAACTCCTACGAGCAGTACTTC.

V is TRBV4-3 and J is TRBJ1-1; no clear D gene. This CDR3 has 14 residues. The germline CDR1 and CDR2 sequences are LGHNA and YSLEER. Trimming shortened V by 3 bases and J by 4 bases, and 12 bases separated the two germline ends. The CDR3 spells CASSQAMDVTEAFF. In nucleotides, the CDR3 is TGCGCCAGCAGCCAGGCTATGGACGTCACTGAAGCTTTCTTT.

V usage is TRBV7-9 and J usage is TRBJ2-3, with TRBD2 matching over 8 bases. V gave up 2 bases and J gave up 2 bases; unmatched junction bases: 3. Germline-derived CDR1 and CDR2 are SEHNR and FQNEAQ (reference sequence). This CDR3 has 15 residues. As DNA, the CDR3 is TGTGCCAGCAGCTTAAAACTAGCGGCCACAGATACGCAGTATTTT. Its protein product is CASSLKLAATDTQYF.

The chain joins TRBV7-3 to TRBJ2-5; D remains unclear. V was trimmed by 8 bases and J by 4 bases, leaving 11 bases between them. Germline CDR1 is SGHTA and CDR2 is FQGTGA. There are 12 residues in the CDR3. The CDR3 is CASFTWLETQYF. DNA of the CDR3: TGTGCCAGCTTTACTTGGCTAGAGACCCAGTACTTC.

This chain connects TRBV5-1 to TRBJ2-1, with 11 bases fitting TRBD2. The CDR3 is 15 amino acids. Germline assignment: CDR1 SGHRS and CDR2 YFSETQ. Unmatched junction bases numbered 3, after V lost 3 bases and J lost 4 bases. CDR3 DNA sequence: TGCGCCAGCAGCTGGACTAGCGGGCGTTACAATGAGCAGTTCTTC. This sequence encodes CASSWTSGRYNEQFF.

The chain joins TRBV5-1 to TRBJ2-7; 7 nucleotides agree with TRBD1. Germline trimming cut 4 bases from V and 2 bases from J; bases unmatched to any gene: 6. This CDR3 has 14 amino acids. The germline V gene encodes CDR1 SGHRS and CDR2 YFSETQ. In nucleotides, the CDR3 is TGCGCCAGCAGCGAGAGACAGGGACCCTACGAGCAGTACTTC. Translation: CASSERQGPYEQYF.

This chain connects TRBV5-3 to TRBJ2-7, with 7 bases aligning to TRBD1. TRBV5-3 is an ORF for which the function is uncertain. The CDR3 sequence is 11 residues long. The J segment lost 8 bases and the V segment lost 3 bases, leaving 2 bases of the junction unmatched. The CDR3 nucleotides read TGTGCCAGAAGCTCAGGGGGAAAGCAGTACTTC. Protein product: CARSSGGKQYF.

The chain uses TRBV28 and TRBJ2-6; weak D call: TRBD1 (6 bases). Germline CDR1 reads MDHEN; CDR2 reads SYDVKM. V was trimmed by 6 bases and J by 4 bases, leaving 13 bases between them. The CDR3 consists of 15 residues. The CDR3 DNA reads as TGTGCCAGCAGATTTATGGGGGCCGGGGCCAACGTCCTGACTTTC. Protein: CASRFMGAGANVLTF.

This clone was recorded a few times. This same CDR3 is encoded by further DNA sequences in the sample. The chain recombines TRBV5-1 with TRBJ2-7; TRBD1 matches 10 bases. Trimming removed 0 bases from V and 5 bases from J; junction bases left unmatched: 2. Germline V CDR1 and CDR2: SGHRS, YFSETQ. The CDR3 has 14 residues. The CDR3 loop is CASSLGTGGNEQYF. CDR3 in DNA: TGCGCCAGCAGCTTGGGGACAGGGGGAAACGAGCAGTACTTC.

The chain is built from TRBV5-1 and TRBJ2-5, with TRBD2 as a possible D gene (5 bases). The germline V gene has CDR1 SGHRS and CDR2 YFSETQ. The CDR3 sequence is 14 residues long. Trimming took off 1 base at V and 5 bases at J, with 12 bases between the two ends. The CDR3 is CASSLNPRGETQYF. CDR3 sequence (DNA): TGCGCCAGCAGCTTGAATCCTAGAGGGGAGACCCAGTACTTC. Based on the CDR3 plus reference TRBV5-1 and TRBJ2-5, the full variable domain is KAGVTQTPRYLIKTRGQQVTLSCSPISGHRSVSWYQQTPGQGLQFLFEYFSETQRNKGNFPGRFSGRQFSNSRSEMNVSTLELGDSALYLCASSLNPRGETQYFGPGTRLLVL.

This clone was seen more than once but under ten times. V usage is TRBV9 and J usage is TRBJ2-5; 8 bases agree with TRBD1. The length of the CDR3 is 14 residues. The V gene's germline CDR1 is SGDLS and CDR2 YYNGEE. J lost 4 bases, V lost 4 bases, and 6 bases had no gene match. In nucleotides, the CDR3 is TGTGCCAGCAGCCATGGACAGGGTTCAGAGACCCAGTACTTC. This encodes CASSHGQGSETQYF.

V and J are TRBV30 and TRBJ2-2, with 7 bases fitting TRBD2. The CDR3 contains 16 residues. Germline values: CDR1 GTSNPN, CDR2 SVGIG (reference sequence). Unmatched junction bases numbered 8, after V lost 0 bases and J lost 4 bases. CDR3 protein: CAWSVTLREGTGELFF. The CDR3 bases are TGTGCCTGGAGTGTAACGCTCAGGGAGGGCACCGGGGAGCTGTTTTTT.

The V and J genes are TRBV5-1 and TRBJ2-1; TRBD2 matches at 14 bases. The CDR3 consists of 15 residues. Germline assignment: CDR1 SGHRS and CDR2 YFSETQ. Germline trimming cut 3 bases from V and 9 bases from J; bases unmatched to any gene: 5. CDR3 amino acids: CASSWTSGRRGEQFF. The CDR3 coding sequence is TGCGCCAGCAGCTGGACTAGCGGGAGGCGGGGTGAGCAGTTCTTC.

This rearrangement joins TRBV7-6 to TRBJ2-7, with 10 bases aligning to TRBD1. Germline V CDR1 and CDR2: SGHVS, FNYEAQ. Trimming at V came to 2 bases and at J to 4 bases, leaving 5 bases not matched to a gene. This CDR3 is 15 amino acids long. Here the CDR3 reads CASSLRSGQGYEQYF. Written as DNA, the CDR3 is TGTGCCAGCAGCTTAAGGTCGGGACAGGGGTACGAGCAGTACTTC.